This entry features one TCR beta chain sequence. The data are from a study of blood T cell repertoires in COVID-19. The authors' processing: Reference gene primer amplification gave estimated nucleated cell counts. The repertoire was sequenced with immunoSEQ multiplex PCR; TCRdb's copy has only in-frame clones and lacks some. V and J calls and clone size are as listed in that table; D and trimming were resolved from the DNA. Of about 120,000 clones in the sample, around 89% are singletons; the top ten hold 3.8%. This CDR3 is built from 11 residues. V shed 7 bases and J shed 9 bases, with 13 bases lying between them. The germline V gene has CDR1 SQVTM and CDR2 ANQGSEA.

The chain couples TRBV29-1 to TRBJ2-1; maybe TRBD2 (7 bases). The source is a woman aged 55-69 years with COVID-19, enrolled during active disease. Input material: peripheral blood. The CDR3 loop is CSGVRGGEQFF. The CDR3 DNA follows: TGCAGCGGGGTGAGGGGGGGTGAGCAGTTCTTC.